This T cell receptor beta chain originates from a study of shared clonotypes between healthy human individuals. Some clones are missing from TCRdb's copy, which holds only in-frame ones; the method was immunoSEQ multiplex PCR. The sample lists some 1,600,000 clones, 95% to 99% occurring once. The CDR3 sequence is 14 residues long. V trimming: 0 bases; J trimming: 4 bases; junction bases outside the gene matches: 3. Germline CDR1 and CDR2: SGHRS and YFSETQ. This chain connects TRBV5-1 to TRBJ1-1; 7 nucleotides agree with TRBD1. The source is a man aged 30 to 45 in good health. Sequenced input: naive CD4+ T cells sorted from blood. The subset here: CD45RA+ positively selected. CDR3 sequence reads: CASSLGGTATEAFF. Written as DNA, the CDR3 is TGCGCCAGCAGCTTGGGGGGGACAGCCACTGAAGCTTTCTTT.